This T cell receptor beta chain comes out of a study of control samples from healthy donors and cancer patients. This clone was observed once. The germline V and J ends were trimmed by 4 bases and 6 bases, with 15 bases remaining between them. Germline values: CDR1 GTSNPN, CDR2 SVGIG (reference sequence). The CDR3 sequence is 13 residues long. Profiled with immunoSEQ multiplex PCR; TCRdb holds only in-frame clones, not every one. Here the sample spans approximately 24,000 clones, 82% being singletons. The TCR comes from a man aged 55 to 69 with colorectal cancer. The genes are TRBV30 and TRBJ1-1; unclear D gene. Source material: PBMCs. The CDR3 sequence is CAWTEDGRSEAFF. The CDR3 DNA follows: TGTGCCTGGACTGAGGACGGACGATCTGAAGCTTTCTTT.